The source of this T cell receptor beta chain is a study of T cell responses to AZD1222 COVID-19 vaccine. About this clone: Its target is unknown.

Libraries were prepared by immunoSEQ multiplex PCR; TCRdb keeps only in-frame clonotypes and omits some of them. The sample includes approximately 88,000 clones, 85% to 90% of them seen just once. Notes on the study in general: The reported proportion of spike-specific TCRs targeting unmutated variant regions was nearly half.

The clonotype was recovered from an adult who received the AZD1222 COVID-19 vaccine. Sequenced here: peripheral blood, sampled 28 days after the second AZD1222 dose.

The CDR3 DNA reads as TGTGCCAGCTCACCACCGGGACCAAGGAGGAACACTGAAGCTTTCTTT. As protein: CASSPPGPRRNTEAFF. The chain employs TRBV18 and TRBJ1-1; TRBD1 might be the D (5 bases). V gave up 0 bases and J gave up 1 base, with 12 bases separating them. The CDR3 covers 16 residues. Germline CDR1 is KGHSH and CDR2 is LQKENI.